This T cell receptor (beta chain) was captured by sequencing in a study of blood T cell repertoires in COVID-19. Turning to the study itself: Samples of COVID-19 (acute and convalescent) were obtained from the United States, Italy and Spain. PBMCs, B-cell-depleted T cells, or T cells were the source of the cDNA or gDNA that made up the material.

Original processing notes: The authors estimated nucleated cell counts from reference gene primer amplification. Generated by immunoSEQ multiplex PCR, the TCRdb table keeps only in-frame clones and is missing some. V, J and clone size are those of that table, while D and trimming were read from the DNA. The data contain roughly 240,000 clones, 83% of them singletons. Material for sequencing was PBMCs or T cells enriched from blood (not recorded which). This receptor was identified in a woman aged 40-49 years who had been exposed to COVID-19.

The CDR3 DNA reads as TGTGCCAGCAGCTTTGTCGGGGGGCCTAGCTCCTACAATGAGCAGTTCTTC. Translated: CASSFVGGPSSYNEQFF. V usage is TRBV5-6 and J usage is TRBJ2-1, with TRBD2 as a possible D gene (7 bases). The CDR3 is 17 residues long. Per the germline V gene, CDR1 is SGHDT and CDR2 is YYEEEE. V was clipped by 2 bases and J by 0 bases, with 15 bases between them.